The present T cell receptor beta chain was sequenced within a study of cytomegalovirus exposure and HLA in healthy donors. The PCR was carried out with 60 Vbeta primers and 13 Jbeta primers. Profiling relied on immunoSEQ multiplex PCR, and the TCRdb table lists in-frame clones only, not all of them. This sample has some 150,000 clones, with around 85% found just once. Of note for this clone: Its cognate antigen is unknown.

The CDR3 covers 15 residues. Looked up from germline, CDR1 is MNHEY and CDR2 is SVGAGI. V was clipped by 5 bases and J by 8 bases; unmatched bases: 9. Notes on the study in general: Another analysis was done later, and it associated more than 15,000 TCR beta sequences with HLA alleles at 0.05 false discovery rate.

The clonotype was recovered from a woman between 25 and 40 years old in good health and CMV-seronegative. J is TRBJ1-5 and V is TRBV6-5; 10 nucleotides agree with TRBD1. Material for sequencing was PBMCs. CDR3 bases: TGTGCCAGCAGTGCAGACAGGGGGCGAGGGAAGCCCCAGCATTTT. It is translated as CASSADRGRGKPQHF.